This entry is about one T cell receptor beta chain. Its antigen remains unidentified. Assay used: immunoSEQ multiplex PCR; TCRdb lists only in-frame clones, some missing. The sample includes tens of thousands of clones, over 70% of them seen just once. CDR1 is SGDLS and CDR2 is YYNGEE in the germline V gene. The ends were cut back, 0 bases at V and 4 bases at J, with 10 bases in the middle. CDR3 size: 14 residues. This specimen comes from a study of OX40 agonist ivuxolimab in advanced cancers. In the study overall: Treatment of patients was with ivuxolimab, an agonistic anti-OX40 (CD134) antibody.

Overall study results and limits: Blood T cells, both CD4+ and CD8+, expanded clonally by week 6 at 0.1 to 3.0 mg/kg.

The chain employs TRBV9 and TRBJ1-1; D is unclear. The source was CD4+ or CD8+ T cells sorted from blood, collected in a trial of the OX40 agonist ivuxolimab. This TCR came from an adult with an advanced solid tumor such as melanoma, head and neck, liver or kidney cancer. The CDR3 nucleotides are TGTGCCAGCAGCGTAGGGGGTGAATTCACTGAAGCTTTCTTT. Protein: CASSVGGEFTEAFF.